This record covers a single T cell receptor beta chain. The sample is drawn from a study of blood T cells in healthy people across ages. Each sample used at least 6 million PBMCs. The length of the CDR3 is 12 residues. Looked up from germline, CDR1 is SGHTA and CDR2 is FQGNSA. Between the trimmed V and J ends, which lost 3 bases and 10 bases, there was a span of 12 bases. It was with a sample-barcoded 5' primer and a J-beta primer mix that a second PCR of about 7 to 12 cycles was run. TCRdb re-analysed the 5' RACE reads in MiXCR, keeping a single row per CDR3 protein. The profile shows under 850,000 distinct CDR3 sequences, about 34% of them singletons.

The TCR sequence derives from a man between 18 and 35 years old in good health. The specimen sequenced was blood. The V call is TRBV7-2, the J call TRBJ1-1, with a tentative D call TRBD1 (6 bases). Written as DNA, the CDR3 is TGTGCCAGCAGCTTCTCGGGCAGGGGAGCTTTCTTT. Encoded protein: CASSFSGRGAFF. Filled out from reference TRBV7-2 and TRBJ1-1, the complete variable domain reads GAGVSQSPSNKVTEKGKDVELRCDPISGHTALYWYRQSLGQGLEFLIYFQGNSAPDKSGLPSDRFSAERTGGSVSTLTIQRTQQEDSAVYLCASSFSGRGAFFGQGTRLTVV.